The 30 T cell receptor beta chains in this list originate from one sample, sequenced in a study of T cells in Graves' hyperthyroidism and ophthalmopathy. Amplified TCR beta CDR3 regions came from RNA transcripts. The TCR CDR3 was amplified in a first-round RT-PCR using the HTBI primer set. TCRdb used MiXCR to reprocess the multiplex PCR reads, holding one entry per CDR3 protein. The sample consists of about 200,000 distinct CDR3 sequences, about 15% of them appearing once. The specimen was blood. The receptors shown here come from a woman in her 50s with Graves' hyperthyroidism.

This clonotype was detected many times. The genes are TRBV28 and TRBJ2-7; 9 nucleotides align to TRBD2. V dropped 2 bases and J dropped 4; count of bases not matched to a gene: 12. Germline-derived CDR1 and CDR2 are MDHEN and SYDVKM. The CDR3 length is 17 residues. CDR3 coding DNA: TGTGCCAGCAGTTTACCCGACCTCGTGACTAGCGGTTACGAGCAGTACTTC. It is translated as CASSLPDLVTSGYEQYF.

The sample holds many counts of this clonotype. This chain joins TRBV7-2 and TRBJ2-1; D is possibly TRBD2 (5 bases). The CDR3 is 15 residues long. Trimming took off 5 bases at V and 1 base at J, with 12 bases between the two ends. Germline CDR1 reads SGHTA; CDR2 reads FQGNSA. The DNA of the CDR3 is TGTGCCAGCAGCCGGGATGTGCGTTCCTACAATGAGCAGTTCTTC. Its protein product is CASSRDVRSYNEQFF. Drawing the rest from reference TRBV7-2 and TRBJ2-1, the complete variable domain is GAGVSQSPSNKVTEKGKDVELRCDPISGHTALYWYRQSLGQGLEFLIYFQGNSAPDKSGLPSDRFSAERTGGSVSTLTIQRTQQEDSAVYLCASSRDVRSYNEQFFGPGTRLTVL.

This clonotype was seen at least ten times. The gene calls are TRBV5-5 and TRBJ1-6; D may be TRBD1 (5 bases). CDR1 is SGHKS and CDR2 is YYEKEE in the germline V gene (reference sequence). V shed 4 bases and J shed 16 bases, with 15 bases lying between them. The CDR3 runs to 12 residues. The CDR3 bases are TGTGCCAGCAGCGAACCCCGGGACCCGCTCCACTTT. Translating gives CASSEPRDPLHF. The entire variable domain, with the rest obtained from reference TRBV5-5 and TRBJ1-6, is as follows: DAGVTQSPTHLIKTRGQQVTLRCSPISGHKSVSWYQQVLGQGPQFIFQYYEKEERGRGNFPDRFSARQFPNYSSELNVNALLLGDSALYLCASSEPRDPLHFGNGTRLTVT.

This clonotype was seen at least ten times. The CDR3 protein is CATSERAGGPGNEQFF. DNA of the CDR3: TGTGCCACCAGTGAGAGAGCGGGAGGGCCGGGCAATGAGCAGTTCTTC. V gene TRBV24-1 combines with J gene TRBJ2-1; 10 bases agree with TRBD2. Trimming took 4 bases from V and 6 from J; bases not matched to a gene: 8. Looked up from germline, CDR1 is KGHDR and CDR2 is SFDVKD. The CDR3 loop spans 16 amino acids.

The V gene is TRBV11-3, the J gene TRBJ2-7; D is unresolved. Per the germline V gene, CDR1 is SGHNT and CDR2 is YENEEA. V was pared by 7 bases and J by 0 bases, with 13 bases between. This CDR3 is 14 amino acids long. The DNA for the CDR3 is TGTGCCAGCACCCCTACTGGGAACTCCTACGAGCAGTACTTC. Its protein is CASTPTGNSYEQYF.

In this sample, this clonotype turned up many times. The chain employs TRBV11-3 and TRBJ1-6; the match to TRBD1 covers 9 bases. Germline V CDR1 and CDR2: SGHNT, YENEEA. The CDR3 contains 13 residues. Trimming at V came to 6 bases and at J to 7 bases, leaving 1 base not matched to a gene. CDR3 sequence: CASRGQGNSPLHF. As DNA, the CDR3 is TGTGCCAGCAGGGGACAGGGAAATTCACCCCTCCACTTT. The whole variable domain, remainder taken from reference TRBV11-3 and TRBJ1-6, is EAGVVQSPRYKIIEKKQPVAFWCNPISGHNTLYWYLQNLGQGPELLIRYENEEAVDDSQLPKDRFSAERLKGVDSTLKIQPAELGDSAVYLCASRGQGNSPLHFGNGTRLTVT.

The chain combines TRBV24-1 with TRBJ1-2, with 10 nucleotides matching TRBD1. CDR3 length equals 15 residues. Germline assignment: CDR1 KGHDR and CDR2 SFDVKD. Trimming removed 3 bases from V and 8 bases from J; junction bases left unmatched: 8. CDR3 DNA: TGTGCCACCAGTGATCCCGGACAGGGGGTAAGGGGCTACACCTTC. It is translated as CATSDPGQGVRGYTF.

The genes are TRBV18 and TRBJ2-7, with a tentative D call TRBD2 (6 bases). The ends were cut back, 0 bases at V and 4 bases at J, with 16 bases in the middle. This CDR3 has 16 residues. CDR1 and CDR2 from the germline V gene are KGHSH and LQKENI. For the CDR3, the DNA is TGTGCCAGCTCACCACCGGAGGGGTCCTTGCCATACGAGCAGTACTTC. It codes for CASSPPEGSLPYEQYF.

This clonotype was seen at least ten times. This chain uses TRBV10-3 with TRBJ1-1; D gene unclear. CDR1 and CDR2 from the germline V gene are ENHRY and SYGVKD. Trimming stripped 8 bases from V and 6 bases from J, with 13 bases between. The CDR3 contains 12 residues. In nucleotides, the CDR3 is TGTGCCATCGCGGGTGCTGGGGCTGAAGCTTTCTTT. It encodes CAIAGAGAEAFF.

This clonotype was found many times. The chain couples TRBV20-1 to TRBJ2-3, with 8 nucleotides matching TRBD2. Trimming removed 6 bases from V and 4 bases from J; junction bases left unmatched: 18. Per germline, CDR1 DFQATT and CDR2 SNEGSKA (reference sequence). There are 17 residues in the CDR3. CDR3 in amino acids: CSARGTSGKKGADTQYF. The CDR3 coding sequence is TGCAGTGCCAGGGGAACTAGCGGAAAAAAGGGAGCAGATACGCAGTATTTT.

Only a few counts were recorded for this clonotype. The chain employs TRBV27 and TRBJ2-7, with TRBD2 matching 8 bases. Germline CDR1 MNHEY, CDR2 SMNVEV (reference sequence). The CDR3 loop spans 14 amino acids. V lost 8 bases, J lost 5 bases, and 11 bases stayed unmatched. In DNA form, the CDR3 reads TGTGCCAGCTGGGGGGGACTAGTCGAAGACGAGCAGTACTTC. This gives the protein CASWGGLVEDEQYF.

In its sample, this clonotype was seen a few times. The rearrangement joins TRBV28 to TRBJ2-2, with 9 bases aligning to TRBD1. The CDR3 spans 14 residues. Germline CDR1 and CDR2: MDHEN and SYDVKM. Trimming at V came to 7 bases and at J to 5 bases, leaving 5 bases not matched to a gene. CDR3 protein: CASTGTGYTGELFF. For the CDR3, the DNA is TGTGCCAGCACCGGGACAGGGTATACCGGGGAGCTGTTTTTT.

Only a few counts were recorded for this clonotype. The V call is TRBV4-1, the J call TRBJ1-2, with D uncertain. Germline CDR1 is MGHRA and CDR2 is YSYEKL. V lost 0 bases and J 6 bases, leaving 17 bases between the germline ends. This CDR3 region has 16 residues. CDR3 sequence reads: CASSQDMVLTYHGYTF. DNA for the CDR3: TGCGCCAGCAGCCAAGATATGGTTCTCACTTATCATGGCTACACCTTC.

The rearrangement joins TRBV5-6 to TRBJ2-1; no reliable D call. The CDR3 runs to 12 residues. Between the trimmed V and J ends, which lost 2 bases and 8 bases, there was a span of 8 bases. CDR1 is SGHDT and CDR2 is YYEEEE in the germline V gene. CDR3 coding DNA: TGTGCCAGCAGCTTATGGTACGATGAGCAGTTCTTC. This translates into CASSLWYDEQFF.

This clonotype came up many times. The gene calls are TRBV24-1 and TRBJ2-3; the match to TRBD2 covers 7 bases. This CDR3 contains 14 residues. Germline lookup yields CDR1 KGHDR and CDR2 SFDVKD. The J segment lost 0 bases and the V segment lost 5 bases, leaving 1 base of the junction unmatched. CDR3 residues: CATSGLASTDTQYF. The CDR3 DNA reads as TGTGCCACCAGTGGACTAGCTAGCACAGATACGCAGTATTTT.

Many counts were recorded for this clonotype. The genes are TRBV11-2 and TRBJ1-5; D is undetermined. CDR3 length: 13 amino acids. Germline assignment: CDR1 SGHAT and CDR2 FQNNGV. The V gene lost 5 bases and the J gene lost 6 bases, with 11 bases spanning the gap. CDR3 loop: CASSPLVGQPQHF. The CDR3 nucleotides read TGTGCCAGCAGCCCGTTGGTTGGTCAGCCCCAGCATTTT.

The chain combines TRBV27 with TRBJ2-3; 9 nucleotides match TRBD2. In germline, CDR1 is MNHEY, CDR2 SMNVEV (reference sequence). V lost 3 bases and J lost 3; bases outside the gene matches: 4. The CDR3 length is 15 residues. CDR3 sequence: CASSFLAGITDTQYF. The CDR3 region has the DNA TGTGCCAGCAGTTTCCTAGCGGGGATAACAGATACGCAGTATTTT.

This clonotype came up many times. The genes are TRBV29-1 and TRBJ1-1; TRBD1 is a possible D gene (5 bases). Germline CDR1 SQVTM, CDR2 ANQGSEA. Trimming removed 8 bases at V and 0 bases at J, with 13 bases between. This CDR3 is 13 amino acids long. CDR3 DNA sequence: TGCAGCATGACCGGACAACTGAACACTGAAGCTTTCTTT. The encoded protein is CSMTGQLNTEAFF.

This clonotype was recorded a few times. The chain employs TRBV20-1 and TRBJ2-7; TRBD1 matches 9 bases. The CDR3 has 12 residues. V lost 6 bases, J lost 3 bases, and 3 bases stayed unmatched. Per the germline V gene, CDR1 is DFQATT and CDR2 is SNEGSKA (reference sequence). The CDR3 loop reads CSARQGVYEQYF. DNA for the CDR3: TGCAGTGCCAGACAGGGGGTCTACGAGCAGTACTTC.

This clonotype has more than one count but fewer than ten. V and J are TRBV29-1 and TRBJ2-7, with TRBD1 identical over 11 bases. V shed 4 bases and J 3 bases; nucleotides not matched to a gene: 8. The CDR3 covers 15 residues. CDR1 SQVTM and CDR2 ANQGSEA come from the germline V gene. Here the CDR3 DNA reads TGCAGCGTTGTGACCGGGACAGGGGGGATCTACGAGCAGTACTTC. Residues: CSVVTGTGGIYEQYF.

Ten or more counts support this clonotype. The J gene is TRBJ2-1, the V gene TRBV5-1; TRBD2 aligns across 9 bases. This CDR3 contains 15 residues. The ends lost 1 base at V and 9 bases at J; junction bases unmatched: 8. The germline V gene encodes CDR1 SGHRS and CDR2 YFSETQ. The CDR3 sequence: CASSLLAGVAGEQFF. CDR3 bases: TGCGCCAGCAGCTTGTTAGCGGGAGTCGCTGGTGAGCAGTTCTTC.

V usage is TRBV20-1 and J usage is TRBJ2-5; 7 bases are a match to TRBD2. This CDR3 region has 15 residues. Germline V gene sequence: CDR1 DFQATT, CDR2 SNEGSKA (reference sequence). Trimming cost V 5 bases and J 5 bases; bases outside gene matches: 14. The CDR3 loop is CSALMGGRSSETQYF. As DNA, the CDR3 is TGCAGTGCTCTCATGGGGGGGAGGAGCAGCGAGACCCAGTACTTC.

This clonotype was seen a few times. This sequence joins TRBV4-1 and TRBJ2-1; D is unresolved. Germline V lookup: CDR1 MGHRA, CDR2 YSYEKL. Trimming removed 2 bases at V and 8 bases at J, with 25 bases between. The CDR3 has 18 amino acids. This CDR3 is CASSQYSSRLAIPDEQFF. The CDR3 nucleotides are TGCGCCAGCAGCCAATACAGTTCCCGGTTGGCGATTCCGGATGAGCAGTTCTTC.

The chain uses TRBV12-5 and TRBJ2-7; 7 bases are a match to TRBD1. The DNA matches TRBJ2-1 better at its end, which makes the J call doubtful. The CDR3 runs 14 residues. The germline gives CDR1 LGHNT, CDR2 FRNRAP. CDR3 protein: CASGPGQVPYEQFF. CDR3 nucleotides: TGTGCTAGTGGTCCAGGACAGGTTCCCTACGAGCAGTTCTTC.

This clonotype was counted ten times or more. The chain joins TRBV28 to TRBJ2-7, with no clear D. Trimming stripped 8 bases from V and 0 bases from J, with 11 bases between. Germline assignment: CDR1 MDHEN and CDR2 SYDVKM. The CDR3 consists of 13 residues. CDR3 region: CASLEPSSYEQYF. CDR3 DNA sequence: TGTGCCAGCCTAGAGCCTAGCTCCTACGAGCAGTACTTC. The entire variable domain, with the rest obtained from reference TRBV28 and TRBJ2-7, is as follows: DVKVTQSSRYLVKRTGEKVFLECVQDMDHENMFWYRQDPGLGLRLIYFSYDVKMKEKGDIPEGYSVSREKKERFSLILESASTNQTSMYLCASLEPSSYEQYFGPGTRLTVT.

J is TRBJ2-1 and V is TRBV6-1; TRBD2 is a possible D gene (5 bases). V was clipped by 8 bases and J by 4 bases, with 15 bases between them. The CDR3 covers 14 residues. Germline-derived CDR1 and CDR2 are MNHNS and SASEGT. In DNA, the CDR3 is TGTGCCAGCGGGTGGGAGAGTTCATACAATGAGCAGTTCTTC. Translation gives CASGWESSYNEQFF.

This clonotype was counted many times. This chain connects TRBV12-3 or TRBV12-4 to TRBJ1-1, with D perhaps matching TRBD1 (5 bases). The V end was cut by 7 bases, the J end by 0 bases, with 15 bases between. The CDR3 length is 15 residues. The CDR3 DNA sequence: TGTGCCAGCACAACCCCGGGGGGTATGAACACTGAAGCTTTCTTT. This sequence encodes CASTTPGGMNTEAFF.

The chain couples TRBV11-2 to TRBJ1-1; D is undetermined. Germline lookup yields CDR1 SGHAT and CDR2 FQNNGV. Trimming shortened V by 3 bases and J by 5 bases, and 7 bases separated the two germline ends. CDR3 length: 12 residues. The CDR3 DNA sequence: TGTGCCAGCAGCTTTGCGGAGACTGAAGCTTTCTTT. Translation gives CASSFAETEAFF. Variable domain in full (rest from reference TRBV11-2 and TRBJ1-1): EAGVAQSPRYKIIEKRQSVAFWCNPISGHATLYWYQQILGQGPKLLIQFQNNGVVDDSQLPKDRFSAERLKGVDSTLKIQPAKLEDSAVYLCASSFAETEAFFGQGTRLTVV.

The chain uses TRBV30 and TRBJ2-7; perhaps TRBD1 as D (5 bases). The germline V gene encodes CDR1 GTSNPN and CDR2 SVGIG (reference sequence). V was cut by 2 bases and J by 1 base, with 12 bases left in between. The CDR3 totals 14 residues. The CDR3 DNA is TGTGCCTGGAGTCAGGGCCAGGGATCCTACGAGCAGTACTTC. This encodes CAWSQGQGSYEQYF.

This clonotype was detected ten times or more. The chain links TRBV6-1 to TRBJ2-5; no clear D gene. Trimming took off 5 bases at V and 4 bases at J, with 17 bases between the two ends. CDR1 and CDR2 from the germline V gene are MNHNS and SASEGT. The CDR3 sequence is 15 residues long. This chain's CDR3 is CASSHPAGKGETQYF. The CDR3 nucleotides are TGTGCCAGCAGTCACCCAGCCGGCAAAGGAGAGACCCAGTACTTC.